This entry concerns a single T cell receptor (beta chain). The specificity of this receptor is unknown. The sample holds no much larger clone one base away, and base qualities are not on file. The germline ends are 8 bases apart after V is trimmed by 5 bases and J by 4 bases. The CDR3 starts with the cysteine, ends with the phenylalanine, and has 12 residues. Of the read, only the CDR3 DNA is kept; its 36 bases are in frame from base 1. Sequences ENHRY (CDR1) and SYGVKD (CDR2) are obtained from the germline V gene. The data were taken from a study of shared clonotypes between healthy human individuals (dated by TCRdb to 2020 to 2022). The study in broad terms: A few men and two women, aged 18 to 49 years, made up the cohort. For each donor, CD4 naive and CD4 memory were each run on three plates, CD8 naive on two plates, and CD8 memory on one plate. To estimate repertoire size and how much clonotypes are shared between individuals, the study performed deep sequencing of blood TCR repertoires from five healthy adults. To increase sequencing depth and limit assay-specific biases, different laboratories used diverse techniques to prepare libraries and sequence TCR repertoires. Leukapheresis yielded between about 0.94 and 8.9 billion PBMCs per donor. What the study reported, not specific to this receptor: When a handful of donors were compared, the shared fraction of clonotypes was about 5.5% for naive CD4, 3.5% for naive CD8, more than 2% for memory CD4, and around 0.4% for memory CD8. Sampling was restricted to blood, and TCR repertoires in tissue are likely to differ from TCR repertoires in blood. Because the study included a small number of donors, the genetic and exposure-history diversity represented was limited. Compared with non-shared clonotypes, clonotypes shared by all four sorted-subset donors had higher generation probabilities. Naive subsets generally had larger estimated clonotype richness than memory subsets. Incomplete sequencing was indicated by rarefaction of sorted-subset datasets, despite the large sequencing depth. Based on pairwise subsampling, the degree of clonotype sharing among donors was expected to be affected by sequencing depth.

Healthy HIV-negative adults with no recently reported acute infections or vaccinations were included as donors. Every donor was a Caucasian adult residing in Nashville, Tennessee, USA. CD4+ T cells were enriched by magnetic negative selection, after which naive cells were positively selected on CD45RA and the negative fraction was taken as the memory subset. Blood was collected by leukapheresis, and PBMCs were isolated by Ficoll-Histopaque density gradient centrifugation and then cryopreserved in liquid nitrogen vapor phase. Purity and quantity of every magnetically sorted T cell population were checked by analytical flow cytometry. Genomic DNA was isolated from each sorted fraction and quantified by UV absorbance on a Nanodrop 2000c. Using the deep immunoSEQ assay, TCR CDR3 regions were amplified from genomic DNA by multiplex PCR. Extracted genomic DNA from each cell subset was spread evenly across all wells of several immunoSEQ 96-well plates, with each plate serving as a replicate. Each replicate PCR for sorted subsets received approximately 200 ng genomic DNA, equal to around 32,000 T cell genomes. Purified libraries were measured with a Qubit 3.0 fluorometer, size-checked on a Bioanalyzer 2100, and measured again with the KAPA Library Quantification kit. Each immunoSEQ 96-well plate was sequenced on its own single-read 150-cycle Illumina NextSeq 550 flow cell. Per the original workflow: Because the immunoSEQ output included only junctional sequences and no quality scores, the filtering could not be the same as the filtering used for full-length reads. Sequences were annotated with PyIR, a Python wrapper for IgBLAST v1.9, and V/J genes and CDR3 were assigned using IMGT germline references. Reads with weak V/J assignments (E-value above 1e-6), missing CDR3, stop codons, out-of-frame junctions, or ambiguous translated residues were removed. V3J clonotypes were defined by identical inferred V gene, J gene, and CDR3 amino acid sequence. The percentage overlap between two repertoires was calculated by dividing the number of shared unique clonotypes by the size of the smaller repertoire. RTK rarefaction, the Chao1 estimator, and Recon v2.1 estimates of unobserved clonotypes were used to assess repertoire richness. Generation probabilities for all TCRbeta clonotypes obtained by the gDNA method from a few donors were computed using OLGA. Held by TCRdb, this immuneACCESS table contains in-frame sequences only and omits some clones. Under half of the omission traces to an unresolved V gene where checked; the cause of the rest is unknown. V, J and clone size reflect that table, while D and trimming were determined from the DNA. The sample table records about 990,000 clones; about 80% of these occur just once. The ten largest clones take up around 0.6% of the sample.

The origin of this receptor is a man between 18 and 29 years old in good health. Some clones in this sample may be carry-over from other donors' samples. This sequence uses TRBV10-3 and TRBJ1-1, with TRBD1 tentatively as D gene (5 bases match). Sample: memory CD4+ T cells from PBMCs. The cell subset or site label here, explained by the study, means: CD45RA-negative fraction. CDR3 region: CAISQGGTEAFF. The nucleotides are TGTGCCATCAGTCAGGGAGGCACTGAAGCTTTCTTT.